Below are 4 T cell receptor beta chains sequenced from a single sample in a study of cytomegalovirus exposure and HLA in healthy donors. The PCR used 60 Vbeta and 13 Jbeta primers. Method: immunoSEQ multiplex PCR; TCRdb's copy keeps in-frame clones and lacks some. The sample holds about 230,000 clones, 78% seen once. The sequencing input was PBMCs. The receptors come from a boy aged 5 to 17 in good health and CMV-seronegative.

The chain is built from TRBV11-2 and TRBJ2-7; 7 bases map to TRBD1. The CDR3 runs 13 residues. Germline V gene sequence: CDR1 SGHAT, CDR2 FQNNGV. The junction had 2 bases not matched to a gene; V was cut back by 6 bases and J by 0 bases. The CDR3, as DNA: TGTGCCAGCAGGTCAGGGGGCTCCTACGAGCAGTACTTC. Its protein product is CASRSGGSYEQYF. The whole variable domain, remainder taken from reference TRBV11-2 and TRBJ2-7, is EAGVAQSPRYKIIEKRQSVAFWCNPISGHATLYWYQQILGQGPKLLIQFQNNGVVDDSQLPKDRFSAERLKGVDSTLKIQPAKLEDSAVYLCASRSGGSYEQYFGPGTRLTVT.

J is TRBJ2-3 and V is TRBV25-1, with D possibly matching TRBD1 (5 bases). Germline values: CDR1 MGHDK, CDR2 SYGVNS. V was trimmed by 2 bases and J by 5 bases, leaving 14 bases between them. The CDR3 contains 15 residues. The CDR3 sequence is CASSEGSAGQDTQYF. The CDR3 DNA sequence: TGTGCCAGCAGTGAAGGAAGCGCAGGGCAAGATACGCAGTATTTT. Looking up the rest from reference TRBV25-1 and TRBJ2-3 gives the full variable domain: EADIYQTPRYLVIGTGKKITLECSQTMGHDKMYWYQQDPGMELHLIHYSYGVNSTEKGDLSSESTVSRIRTEHFPLTLESARPSHTSQYLCASSEGSAGQDTQYFGPGTRLTVL.

The chain combines TRBV2 with TRBJ2-7; TRBD2 matches 13 bases. V lost 7 bases and J lost 6; bases outside the gene matches: 15. Germline CDR1 is SNHLY and CDR2 is FYNNEI. This CDR3 has 17 amino acids. CDR3 nucleotide sequence: TGTGCCAGCAACCGACTCGAACTAGCGGGAGGGCCGGGCGAGCAGTACTTC. It codes for CASNRLELAGGPGEQYF.

The V and J genes are TRBV11-2 and TRBJ2-3, with D possibly being TRBD2 (6 bases). Germline V CDR1 and CDR2: SGHAT, FQNNGV. This CDR3 contains 16 residues. V was clipped by 5 bases and J by 4 bases, with 19 bases between them. DNA of the CDR3: TGTGCCAGCAGCCTAATCGGGAGAATCGTCGCAGATACGCAGTATTTT. Protein: CASSLIGRIVADTQYF.